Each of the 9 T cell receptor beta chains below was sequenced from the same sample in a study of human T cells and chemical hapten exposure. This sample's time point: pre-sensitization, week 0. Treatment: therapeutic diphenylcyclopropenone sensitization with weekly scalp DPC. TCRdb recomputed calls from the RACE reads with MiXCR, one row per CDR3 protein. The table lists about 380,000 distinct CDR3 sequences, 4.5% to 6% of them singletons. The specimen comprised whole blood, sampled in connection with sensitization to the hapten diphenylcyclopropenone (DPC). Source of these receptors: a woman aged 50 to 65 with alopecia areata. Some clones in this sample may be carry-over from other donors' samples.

CDR3 region: CSAGLVSDTQYF. CDR3 sequence (DNA): TGCAGTGCGGGACTAGTATCAGATACGCAGTATTTT. The chain employs TRBV20-1 and TRBJ2-3; 8 positions agree with TRBD2. Trimming took 6 bases from V and 4 from J; bases not matched to a gene: 3. The CDR3 is 12 amino acids. CDR1 and CDR2 (germline): DFQATT, SNEGSKA (reference sequence).

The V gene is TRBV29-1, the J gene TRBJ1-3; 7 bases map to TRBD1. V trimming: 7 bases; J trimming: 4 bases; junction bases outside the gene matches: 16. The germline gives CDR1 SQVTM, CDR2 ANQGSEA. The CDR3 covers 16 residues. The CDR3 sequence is CSADPRDRDAGNTIYF. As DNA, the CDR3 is TGCAGCGCTGATCCCCGTGACAGGGATGCAGGAAACACCATATATTTT.

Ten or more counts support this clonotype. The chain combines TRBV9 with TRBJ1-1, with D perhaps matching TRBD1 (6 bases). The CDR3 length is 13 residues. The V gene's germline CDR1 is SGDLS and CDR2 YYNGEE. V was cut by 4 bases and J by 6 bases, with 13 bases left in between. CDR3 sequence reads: CASSSGVSAEAFF. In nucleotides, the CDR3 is TGTGCCAGCAGCTCAGGGGTGAGCGCTGAAGCTTTCTTT. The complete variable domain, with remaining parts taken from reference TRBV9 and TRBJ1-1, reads DSGVTQTPKHLITATGQRVTLRCSPRSGDLSVYWYQQSLDQGLQFLIQYYNGEERAKGNILERFSAQQFPDLHSELNLSSLELGDSALYFCASSSGVSAEAFFGQGTRLTVV.

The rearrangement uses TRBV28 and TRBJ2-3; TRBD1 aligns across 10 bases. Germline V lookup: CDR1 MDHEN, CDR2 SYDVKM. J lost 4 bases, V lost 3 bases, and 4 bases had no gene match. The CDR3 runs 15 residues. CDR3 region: CASSLTGGLADTQYF. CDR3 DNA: TGTGCCAGCAGTTTGACAGGGGGCCTGGCAGATACGCAGTATTTT.

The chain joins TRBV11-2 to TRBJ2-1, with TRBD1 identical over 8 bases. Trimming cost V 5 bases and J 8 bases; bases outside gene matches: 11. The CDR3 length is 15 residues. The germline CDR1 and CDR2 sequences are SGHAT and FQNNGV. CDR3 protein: CASSPYRGLRDEQFF. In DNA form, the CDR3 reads TGTGCCAGCAGCCCCTACAGGGGGTTAAGGGATGAGCAGTTCTTC. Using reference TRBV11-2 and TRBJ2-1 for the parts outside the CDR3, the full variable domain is EAGVAQSPRYKIIEKRQSVAFWCNPISGHATLYWYQQILGQGPKLLIQFQNNGVVDDSQLPKDRFSAERLKGVDSTLKIQPAKLEDSAVYLCASSPYRGLRDEQFFGPGTRLTVL.

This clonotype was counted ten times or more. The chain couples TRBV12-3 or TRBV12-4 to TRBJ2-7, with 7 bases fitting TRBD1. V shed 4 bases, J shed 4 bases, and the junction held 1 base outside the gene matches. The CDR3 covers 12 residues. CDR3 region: CASSYRGYEQYF. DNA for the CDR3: TGTGCCAGCAGTTACAGGGGATACGAGCAGTACTTC.

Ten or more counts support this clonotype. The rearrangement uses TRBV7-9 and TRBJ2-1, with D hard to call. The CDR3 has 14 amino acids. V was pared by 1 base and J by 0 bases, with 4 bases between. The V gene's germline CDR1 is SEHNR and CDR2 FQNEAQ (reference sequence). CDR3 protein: CASSLDYSYNEQFF. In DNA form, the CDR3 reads TGTGCCAGCAGCTTAGACTACTCCTACAATGAGCAGTTCTTC.

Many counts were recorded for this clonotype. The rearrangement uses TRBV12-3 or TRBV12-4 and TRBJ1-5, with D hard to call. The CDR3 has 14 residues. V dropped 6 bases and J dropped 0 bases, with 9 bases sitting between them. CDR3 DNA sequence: TGTGCCAGCAGCTCCCTTCTTAGCAATCAGCCCCAGCATTTT. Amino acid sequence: CASSSLLSNQPQHF.

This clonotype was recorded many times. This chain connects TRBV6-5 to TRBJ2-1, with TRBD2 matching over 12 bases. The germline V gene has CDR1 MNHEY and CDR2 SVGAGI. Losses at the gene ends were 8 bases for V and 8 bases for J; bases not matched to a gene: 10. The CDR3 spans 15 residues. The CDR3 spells CASGPQTSGSDEQFF. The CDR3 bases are TGTGCCAGCGGACCCCAGACTAGCGGGAGCGATGAGCAGTTCTTC.